This is a list of T cell receptor beta chains from one sample in a study of blood T cell repertoires in COVID-19. Profiling relied on immunoSEQ multiplex PCR, and the TCRdb table lists in-frame clones only, not all of them. The sample carries about 200,000 clones, almost 85% recorded once. What was sequenced was peripheral blood. The receptors come from a woman aged 35 to 49 with acute or convalescent COVID-19. Both conserved end residues are part of each CDR3. Each record gives: D gene, clone size, J gene, V gene, CDR3 protein, CDR3 DNA. The D gene is left open where the match is weak. The listing skips clone size in some rows; elsewhere it reads once, few, many or a size class.

TRBD2	-	TRBJ2-3	TRBV4-1	CASSQSPGLATHDTQYF	TGCGCCAGCAGCCAATCCCCCGGACTAGCGACGCATGATACGCAGTATTTT
-	-	TRBJ2-5	TRBV7-2	CASSLGSLGGETQYF	TGTGCCAGCAGCTTAGGCAGCTTGGGGGGAGAGACCCAGTACTTC
-	-	TRBJ1-5	TRBV10-3	CAISESTPGGSNQPQHF	TGTGCCATCAGTGAGTCGACGCCGGGAGGGAGCAATCAGCCCCAGCATTTT
-	-	TRBJ1-2	TRBV11-2	CASRGYRDTTKGYTF	TGTGCCAGCAGAGGATACCGGGACACCACGAAGGGCTACACCTTC
-	-	TRBJ2-7	TRBV11-3	CASSLEGGEQYF	TGTGCCAGCAGCTTAGAAGGGGGCGAGCAGTACTTC
TRBD1	once	TRBJ2-1	TRBV7-2	CASSLVRTGYDNEQFF	TGTGCCAGCAGCTTAGTTAGGACAGGGTATGACAATGAGCAGTTCTTC
-	-	TRBJ2-5	TRBV6-2/TRBV6-3	CASSSAETQYF	TGTGCCAGCAGTTCCGCGGAGACCCAGTACTTC
TRBD1	-	TRBJ1-5	TRBV19	CASSIVGQSYQPQHF	TGTGCCAGTAGTATTGTGGGACAGAGCTATCAGCCCCAGCATTTT
TRBD1	-	TRBJ1-2	TRBV4-1	CASSQVATGNYGYTF	TGCGCCAGCAGCCAAGTCGCGACAGGGAACTATGGCTACACCTTC
-	-	TRBJ1-1	TRBV5-6	CASSFVRTEAFF	TGTGCCAGCAGCTTTGTCCGTACTGAAGCTTTCTTT